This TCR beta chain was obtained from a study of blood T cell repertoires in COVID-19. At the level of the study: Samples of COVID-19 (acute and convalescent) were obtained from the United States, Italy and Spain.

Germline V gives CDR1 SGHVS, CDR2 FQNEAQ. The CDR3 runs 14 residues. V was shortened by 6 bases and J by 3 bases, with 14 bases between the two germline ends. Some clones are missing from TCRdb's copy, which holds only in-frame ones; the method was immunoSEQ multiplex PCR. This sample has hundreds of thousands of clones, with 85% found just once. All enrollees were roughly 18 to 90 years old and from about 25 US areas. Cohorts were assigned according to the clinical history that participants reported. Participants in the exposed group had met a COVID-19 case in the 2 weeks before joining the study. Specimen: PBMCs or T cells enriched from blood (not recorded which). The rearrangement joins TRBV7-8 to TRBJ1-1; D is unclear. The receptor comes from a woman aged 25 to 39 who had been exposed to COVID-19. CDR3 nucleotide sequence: TGTGCCAGCAGTCAAACACGGAGGGACACTGAAGCTTTCTTT. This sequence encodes CASSQTRRDTEAFF.